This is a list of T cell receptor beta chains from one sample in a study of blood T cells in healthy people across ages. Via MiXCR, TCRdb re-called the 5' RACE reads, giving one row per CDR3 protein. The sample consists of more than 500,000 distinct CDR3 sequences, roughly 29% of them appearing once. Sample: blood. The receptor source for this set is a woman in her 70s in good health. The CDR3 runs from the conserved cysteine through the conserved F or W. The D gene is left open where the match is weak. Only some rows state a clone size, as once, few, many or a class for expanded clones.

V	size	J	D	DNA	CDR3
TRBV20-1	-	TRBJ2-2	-	TGCAGTGCTAGAGATCCGGGGGGCGGGACCGGGGAGCTGTTTTTT	CSARDPGGGTGELFF
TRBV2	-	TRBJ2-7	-	TGTGCCAGCAGTGCAGCGGTGGGGCAGGGCGGAGAGCAGTACTTC	CASSAAVGQGGEQYF
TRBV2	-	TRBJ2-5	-	TGTGCCAGCAGGGTAGACAGCCAAGAGACCCAGTACTTC	CASRVDSQETQYF
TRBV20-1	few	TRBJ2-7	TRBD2	TGCAGTGCTAGAGAGGGACTAGCGGGGAGCGAGCAGTACTTC	CSAREGLAGSEQYF
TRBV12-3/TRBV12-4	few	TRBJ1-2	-	TGTGCCAGCAGTCTAACGGGCATTGACTATGGCTACACCTTC	CASSLTGIDYGYTF
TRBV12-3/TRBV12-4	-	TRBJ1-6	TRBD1	TGTGCCAGCAGGCGTCCGACAGGGGTTAATTCACCCCTCCACTTT	CASRRPTGVNSPLHF
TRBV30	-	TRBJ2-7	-	TGTGCCTGGAGTGAACGGAACGAGCAGTACTTC	CAWSERNEQYF
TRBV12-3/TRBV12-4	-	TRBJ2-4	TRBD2	TGTGCCAGCGGGTCCAGCGGGGGGGACATTCAGTACTTC	CASGSSGGDIQYF
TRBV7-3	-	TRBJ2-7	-	TGTGCCAGCACCTCCCGGCAGGGACAAGGTAAACACGAGCAGTACTTC	CASTSRQGQGKHEQYF
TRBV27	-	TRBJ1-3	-	TGTGCCAGCAGTTTAAGCCGACGGGGACACACCATATATTTT	CASSLSRRGHTIYF
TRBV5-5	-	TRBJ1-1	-	TGTGCCAGCAGCTCCTTAAGACGGGACACTGAAGCTTTCTTT	CASSSLRRDTEAFF
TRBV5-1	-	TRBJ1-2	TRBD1	TGCGCCAGCAGCTTGGATATCAGGGGGTATGGCTACACCTTC	CASSLDIRGYGYTF
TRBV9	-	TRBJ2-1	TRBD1	TGTGCCAGCAGCGTAGGTGACAGGGGCGGTGAGCAGTTCTTC	CASSVGDRGGEQFF
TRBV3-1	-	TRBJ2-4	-	TGTGCCAGCAGCCCCAAGGTAGCCAAAAACATTCAGTACTTC	CASSPKVAKNIQYF
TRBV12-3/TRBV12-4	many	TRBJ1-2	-	TGTGCCAGCAGTTTACGGCCAGAGAACTATGGCTACACCTTC	CASSLRPENYGYTF
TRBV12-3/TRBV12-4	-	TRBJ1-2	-	TGTGCCAGCAGTTTTAAGGCAGGGCTCTATGGCTACACCTTC	CASSFKAGLYGYTF
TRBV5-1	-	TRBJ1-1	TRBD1	TGCGCCAGCAGCTACGGGACAGGGGGCGCGAACACTGAAGCTTTCTTT	CASSYGTGGANTEAFF
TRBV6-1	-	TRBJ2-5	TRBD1	TGTGCCAGCAGGAGGGGACAGGAAGAGACCCAGTACTTC	CASRRGQEETQYF
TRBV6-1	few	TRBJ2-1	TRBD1	TGTGCCAGCAGTGAAGGAGGACAGGGGTTCGGTGAGCAGTTCTTC	CASSEGGQGFGEQFF
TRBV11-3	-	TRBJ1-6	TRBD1	TGTGCCAGCGGCCATCGGGGACAGCTCTCCCAATCACCCCTCCACTTT	CASGHRGQLSQSPLHF
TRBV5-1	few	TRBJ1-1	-	TGCGCCAGCAGCTTCCGCAGGGGCCCTGAAGCTTTCTTT	CASSFRRGPEAFF
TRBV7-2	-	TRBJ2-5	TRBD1	TGTGCCAGCAGCACCCGTACAGGGGAAGGGACCCAGTACTTC	CASSTRTGEGTQYF
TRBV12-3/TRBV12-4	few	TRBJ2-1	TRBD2	TGTGCCAGCAGTTTAGTGTCTAGCGGGGCGAACAATGAGCAGTTCTTC	CASSLVSSGANNEQFF
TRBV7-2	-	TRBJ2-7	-	TGTGCCAGCAGCTTCGAGACAGAATACGAGCAGTACTTC	CASSFETEYEQYF
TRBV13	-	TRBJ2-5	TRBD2	TGTGCCAGCAGCTTCGTGGGACTAGCGGGGGGGCCGAGTGAGACCCAGTACTTC	CASSFVGLAGGPSETQYF
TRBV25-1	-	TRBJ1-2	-	TGTGCCAGCAGGAGTGAAACAGTCTATGGCTACACCTTC	CASRSETVYGYTF
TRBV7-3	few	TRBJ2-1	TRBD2	TGTGCCAGCAGCTTATCCCGGGGGGGCTCTGAGCAGTTCTTC	CASSLSRGGSEQFF
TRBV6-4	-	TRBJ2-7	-	TGTGCCAGCCCTGGTTCAGTCGCGTACGAGCAGTACTTC	CASPGSVAYEQYF
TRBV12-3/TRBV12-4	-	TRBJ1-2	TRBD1	TGTGCCAGCAGGCCCACAGGGGGCATACGAAACTATGGCTACACCTTC	CASRPTGGIRNYGYTF
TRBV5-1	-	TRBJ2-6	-	TGCGCCAGCAGCTCAAGACAGGCCGCTGGGGCCAACGTCCTGACTTTC	CASSSRQAAGANVLTF
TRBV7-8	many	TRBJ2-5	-	TGTGCCAGCACCCTCGCCCCGGGGGCGCTCGCACAGATCAGGGAGACCCAGTACTTC	CASTLAPGALAQIRETQYF
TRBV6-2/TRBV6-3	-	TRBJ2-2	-	TGTGCCAGCAGACTTGGGACGGTGAACACCGGGGAGCTGTTTTTT	CASRLGTVNTGELFF
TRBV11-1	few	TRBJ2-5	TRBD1	TGTGCCAGCAGCTTAGCGGTACAGGGGATAGAGACCCAGTACTTC	CASSLAVQGIETQYF
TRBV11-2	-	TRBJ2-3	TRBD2	TGTGCCAGCAGCGTACAACCGGGACTATCTTCACATACGCAGTATTTT	CASSVQPGLSSHTQYF
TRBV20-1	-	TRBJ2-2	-	TGCAGTGCTAGCGGACCTGGGTGGGAGCTGTTTTTT	CSASGPGWELFF
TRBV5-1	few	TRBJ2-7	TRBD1	TGCGCCAGCAGTGGTCCGGGACAGGGTTTTAGCCCCGCTACCTACGAGCAGTACTTC	CASSGPGQGFSPATYEQYF
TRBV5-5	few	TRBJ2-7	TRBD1	TGTGCCAGCAGCACGACAGGGACGTCCTACGAGCAGTACTTC	CASSTTGTSYEQYF
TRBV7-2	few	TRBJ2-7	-	TGTGCCAGCAGCTTAGTTGGTGTGCCGGGGGTGAACTCCTACGAGCAGTACTTC	CASSLVGVPGVNSYEQYF
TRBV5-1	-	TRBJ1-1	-	TGCGCCAGCAGCTTTGGAAGCATGAACACTGAAGCTTTCTTT	CASSFGSMNTEAFF
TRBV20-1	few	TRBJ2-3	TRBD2	TGCAGTGCGTTACTAGCGGGGGGCGCTACGCAGTATTTT	CSALLAGGATQYF